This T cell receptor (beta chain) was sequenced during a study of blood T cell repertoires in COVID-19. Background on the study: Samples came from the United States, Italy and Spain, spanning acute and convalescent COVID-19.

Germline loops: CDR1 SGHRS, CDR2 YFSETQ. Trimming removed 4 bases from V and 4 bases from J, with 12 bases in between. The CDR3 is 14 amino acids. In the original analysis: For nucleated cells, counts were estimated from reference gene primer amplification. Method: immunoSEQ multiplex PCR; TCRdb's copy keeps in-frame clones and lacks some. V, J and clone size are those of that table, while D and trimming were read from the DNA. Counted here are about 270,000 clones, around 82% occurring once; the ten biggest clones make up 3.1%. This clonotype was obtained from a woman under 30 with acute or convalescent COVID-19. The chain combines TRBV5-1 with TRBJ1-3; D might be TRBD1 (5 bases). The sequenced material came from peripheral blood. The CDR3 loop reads CASSLGLSGNTIYF. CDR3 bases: TGCGCCAGCAGCCTGGGACTATCGGGAAACACCATATATTTT.